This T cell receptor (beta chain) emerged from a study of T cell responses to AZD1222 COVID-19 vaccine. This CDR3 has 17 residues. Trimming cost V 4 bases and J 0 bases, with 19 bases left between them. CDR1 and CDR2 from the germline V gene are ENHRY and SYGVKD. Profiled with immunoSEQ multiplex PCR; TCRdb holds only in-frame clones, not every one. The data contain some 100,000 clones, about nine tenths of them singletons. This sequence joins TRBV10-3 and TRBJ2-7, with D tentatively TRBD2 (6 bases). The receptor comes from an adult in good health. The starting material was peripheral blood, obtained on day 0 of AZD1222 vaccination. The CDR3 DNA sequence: TGTGCCATCAGTGCCCTAATGCGGCGGGGAAGCTCCTACGAGCAGTACTTC. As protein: CAISALMRRGSSYEQYF.